The 5 T cell receptor beta chains below all came from one sample that was sequenced in a study of CD8 T cells in ankylosing spondylitis. Points from the study as a whole: Under 10 highly homologous variants formed a TCR beta motif that appeared characteristic of ankylosing spondylitis blood.

What these receptors recognize is not known. TCRdb re-derived calls from the 5' RACE reads in MiXCR, one entry per CDR3 protein. The table shows a few hundred thousand distinct CDR3 sequences, with about a fifth occurring only once. Material: blood, either unsorted or a sorted T cell fraction (not recorded which). Receptors were obtained from a male donor with ankylosing spondylitis.

In its sample, this clonotype was seen many times. The chain recombines TRBV7-2 with TRBJ2-2, with D perhaps TRBD1 or TRBD2 (6 bases each). The CDR3 sequence is 15 residues long. V gave up 8 bases and J gave up 1 base, with 14 bases separating them. Germline V lookup: CDR1 SGHTA, CDR2 FQGNSA. CDR3 bases: TGTGCCAGCCGGCTGGGGGGCCGGAACACCGGGGAGCTGTTTTTT. Translation: CASRLGGRNTGELFF.

The V gene is TRBV5-1, the J gene TRBJ2-7; 7 nucleotides agree with TRBD1. Per germline, CDR1 SGHRS and CDR2 YFSETQ. The CDR3 totals 15 residues. J was trimmed by 5 bases and V by 4 bases; bases with no gene match: 12. The CDR3 sequence: CASSIPPGQPDEQYF. For the CDR3, the DNA is TGCGCCAGCAGCATCCCTCCGGGACAGCCTGACGAGCAGTACTTC.

The genes are TRBV7-2 and TRBJ1-1, with D maybe TRBD1 (5 bases). Germline assignment: CDR1 SGHTA and CDR2 FQGNSA. This CDR3 contains 14 residues. The V gene lost 4 bases and the J gene lost 3 bases, with 12 bases spanning the gap. Here the CDR3 DNA reads TGTGCCAGCAGCTCGGAGCCAGGGTACACTGAAGCTTTCTTT. This encodes CASSSEPGYTEAFF.

The V and J genes are TRBV7-2 and TRBJ2-3, with 8 bases identical to TRBD2. Germline assignment: CDR1 SGHTA and CDR2 FQGNSA. With V trimmed by 5 bases and J by 2 bases, 9 bases remained unmatched. The CDR3 covers 16 residues. The CDR3 DNA reads TGTGCCAGCAGCCACCGGGGGCGGGGGGCCACAGATACGCAGTATTTT. Protein sequence: CASSHRGRGATDTQYF.

This clonotype was counted only a few times. V is TRBV11-2 and J is TRBJ2-1; 12 bases are a match to TRBD2. CDR3 length equals 20 residues. Germline V lookup: CDR1 SGHAT, CDR2 FQNNGV. V dropped 4 bases and J dropped 2; count of bases not matched to a gene: 15. This CDR3 reads CASSSPRLAGGLRTYNEQFF. DNA for the CDR3: TGTGCCAGCAGCTCCCCAAGGCTAGCGGGAGGGCTGAGGACCTACAATGAGCAGTTCTTC. Looking up the rest from reference TRBV11-2 and TRBJ2-1 gives the full variable domain: EAGVAQSPRYKIIEKRQSVAFWCNPISGHATLYWYQQILGQGPKLLIQFQNNGVVDDSQLPKDRFSAERLKGVDSTLKIQPAKLEDSAVYLCASSSPRLAGGLRTYNEQFFGPGTRLTVL.